This T cell receptor beta chain was captured in a study of neoadjuvant anti-PD-1 for oral cavity cancer. Across the study: Patients without progression got a fourth dose around day 43.

Stage II-IVA oral cavity squamous cell carcinoma was new and untreated by systemic or radiation therapy. V lost 1 base to trimming and J lost 3 bases, with 10 bases between them. The CDR3 is 15 amino acids. Per the germline V gene, CDR1 is MNHNS and CDR2 is SASEGT. Here immunoSEQ multiplex PCR was the method, and the copy in TCRdb shows in-frame clones only, minus some. This repertoire shows tens of thousands of clones, more than 70% found once; its top ten account for less than 4%. General study findings and limits: Pretreatment Treg/Th17 ratio correlated inversely with post-treatment tumor clonality.

For this clone: Its antigen is unknown.

This TCR was sampled from a person between 35 and 79 years old with oral cavity squamous cell carcinoma. V and J are TRBV6-1 and TRBJ1-5, with D unclear. The specimen was PBMCs, collected before nivolumab (anti-PD-1) treatment. Here the CDR3 DNA reads TGTGCCAGCAGTGAAGACTGGGGATACAATCAGCCCCAGCATTTT. Translated, it gives CASSEDWGYNQPQHF.